The 26 T cell receptor beta chains in this list originate from one sample, sequenced in a study of OX40 agonist ivuxolimab in advanced cancers. Libraries were prepared by immunoSEQ multiplex PCR; TCRdb keeps only in-frame clonotypes and omits some of them. The repertoire holds approximately 84,000 clones, with nearly 90% as singletons. Sequencing used CD4+ or CD8+ T cells sorted from blood, obtained in a trial of the OX40 agonist ivuxolimab. The receptors come from an adult with an advanced solid tumor such as melanoma, head and neck, liver or kidney cancer.

The chain couples TRBV4-3 to TRBJ2-1, with D possibly being TRBD2 (6 bases). Germline-derived CDR1 and CDR2 are LGHNA and YSLEER. This CDR3 spans 16 amino acids. V lost 1 base to trimming and J lost 3 bases, with 13 bases between them. The CDR3 DNA sequence: TGCGCCAGCAGCCAAGGTGGGCGGGGATACTACAATGAGCAGTTCTTC. It encodes CASSQGGRGYYNEQFF.

The chain recombines TRBV2 with TRBJ2-5; D might be TRBD2 (6 bases). Germline CDR1 SNHLY, CDR2 FYNNEI. V lost 5 bases to trimming and J lost 4 bases, with 14 bases between them. The CDR3 loop spans 14 amino acids. The CDR3 region is CASSRVPGGETQYF. CDR3 sequence (DNA): TGTGCCAGCAGTAGAGTCCCCGGGGGAGAGACCCAGTACTTC.

The sample holds a few counts of this clone. The CDR3 protein is CASSPPLAGGPDTQYF. CDR3 coding DNA: TGCGCCAGCAGCCCCCCTCTAGCGGGGGGGCCAGATACGCAGTATTTT. The rearrangement joins TRBV5-1 to TRBJ2-3; TRBD2 matches at 12 bases. V was clipped by 4 bases and J by 4 bases; unmatched bases: 7. Germline CDR1 and CDR2: SGHRS and YFSETQ. CDR3 length: 16 residues.

This chain connects TRBV28 to TRBJ2-5; D may be TRBD1 (6 bases). The V end lost 5 bases, the J end lost 2 bases, and 15 bases lay between the germline ends. CDR1 and CDR2 from the germline V gene are MDHEN and SYDVKM. There are 15 residues in the CDR3. The chain's CDR3 is CASSILQGSQETQYF. The DNA of the CDR3 is TGTGCCAGCAGTATACTTCAGGGGTCGCAAGAGACCCAGTACTTC.

The rearrangement joins TRBV28 to TRBJ1-6; a weak D match, TRBD1 (6 bases). This CDR3 contains 16 residues. Germline V gene sequence: CDR1 MDHEN, CDR2 SYDVKM. Between the trimmed V and J ends, which lost 6 bases and 11 bases, there was a span of 23 bases. CDR3 bases: TGTGCCAGCAGGCCCGTTGGGGGCGCACCAGGGGCACCCCTCCACTTT. Amino acids: CASRPVGGAPGAPLHF.

The rearrangement joins TRBV9 to TRBJ2-1, with a tentative D call TRBD2 (5 bases). The CDR3 length is 15 residues. V was clipped by 4 bases and J by 0 bases, with 11 bases between them. The germline V gene encodes CDR1 SGDLS and CDR2 YYNGEE. Here the CDR3 DNA reads TGTGCCAGCAGCACCCAAGGGAGCTCCTACAATGAGCAGTTCTTC. Protein sequence: CASSTQGSSYNEQFF.

This clone was seen once. The rearrangement uses TRBV27 and TRBJ1-5; perhaps TRBD1 as D (6 bases). Trimming removed 5 bases at V and 2 bases at J, with 7 bases between. CDR1 and CDR2 from the germline V gene are MNHEY and SMNVEV (reference sequence). The CDR3 consists of 13 residues. For the CDR3, the DNA is TGTGCCAGCAGTAGACAGGGCAATCAGCCCCAGCATTTT. Its protein is CASSRQGNQPQHF.

The chain combines TRBV11-2 with TRBJ2-1; 8 bases match TRBD1. V was clipped by 5 bases and J by 8 bases; unmatched bases: 14. The germline CDR1 and CDR2 sequences are SGHAT and FQNNGV. This CDR3 is built from 16 residues. The CDR3 spells CASSPRGQGTFHEQFF. In DNA form, the CDR3 reads TGTGCCAGCAGCCCGAGAGGACAGGGTACGTTCCATGAGCAGTTCTTC.

This clone was seen once. The chain recombines TRBV7-9 with TRBJ1-4; the D gene is possibly TRBD1 (5 bases). The germline V gene encodes CDR1 SEHNR and CDR2 FQNEAQ (reference sequence). This CDR3 has 15 residues. V was pared by 4 bases and J by 5 bases, with 14 bases between. The CDR3 DNA is TGTGCCAGCAGCTCCGGGGGGAAACCCAATGAAAAACTGTTTTTT. This codes for CASSSGGKPNEKLFF.

The chain couples TRBV28 to TRBJ1-5; 7 bases are a match to TRBD1. V was pared by 7 bases and J by 2 bases, with 5 bases of the junction left unmatched. The CDR3 has 14 amino acids. In germline, CDR1 is MDHEN, CDR2 SYDVKM. The CDR3 protein is CASNKGGGNQPQHF. In nucleotides, the CDR3 is TGTGCCAGCAACAAAGGGGGCGGCAATCAGCCCCAGCATTTT.

The chain couples TRBV7-9 to TRBJ1-1; maybe TRBD1 (6 bases). The CDR3 extends over 15 amino acids. CDR1 is SEHNR and CDR2 is FQNEAQ in the germline V gene (reference sequence). Trimming cost V 3 bases and J 4 bases, with 15 bases left between them. CDR3 sequence: CASSFTGIRGTEAFF. CDR3 DNA sequence: TGTGCCAGCAGCTTTACAGGGATTCGCGGCACTGAAGCTTTCTTT.

The CDR3 DNA reads TGTGCCAGCAGCGCTGGCCTAGGGGGCGTAGAGACCCAGTACTTC. Translated: CASSAGLGGVETQYF. The chain recombines TRBV9 with TRBJ2-5; 7 bases agree with TRBD1. The CDR3 extends over 15 amino acids. V gave up 3 bases and J gave up 4 bases; unmatched junction bases: 9. From germline, CDR1 is SGDLS and CDR2 YYNGEE. Full variable domain (remainder filled in from reference TRBV9 and TRBJ2-5): DSGVTQTPKHLITATGQRVTLRCSPRSGDLSVYWYQQSLDQGLQFLIQYYNGEERAKGNILERFSAQQFPDLHSELNLSSLELGDSALYFCASSAGLGGVETQYFGPGTRLLVL.

V usage is TRBV30 and J usage is TRBJ2-1; 14 nucleotides agree with TRBD2. CDR1 is GTSNPN, CDR2 SVGIG, per germline (reference sequence). CDR3 size: 13 residues. Germline trimming cut 8 bases from V and 9 bases from J; bases unmatched to any gene: 6. The CDR3 DNA is TGTGCCCGGGGACTAGCGGGAGTAGGTGAGCAGTTCTTC. Translation: CARGLAGVGEQFF.

This chain links TRBV19 with TRBJ1-5; TRBD1 aligns across 9 bases. The CDR3 is made up of 16 amino acids. The germline V gene has CDR1 LNHDA and CDR2 SQIVND (reference sequence). V lost 3 bases and J lost 6; bases outside the gene matches: 9. The CDR3 DNA reads as TGTGCCAGTAGTATCCTCCGGGACAGGGCGGGTCAGCCCCAGCATTTT. It is translated as CASSILRDRAGQPQHF.

The table lists this clone with a count of one. The chain recombines TRBV18 with TRBJ2-7, with 7 bases that match TRBD1. Germline lookup yields CDR1 KGHSH and CDR2 LQKENI. V dropped 0 bases and J dropped 0; count of bases not matched to a gene: 5. The CDR3 sequence is 16 residues long. CDR3 protein: CASSPPTRDSSYEQYF. The CDR3 DNA is TGTGCCAGCTCACCACCGACCCGGGACAGCTCCTACGAGCAGTACTTC.

The gene calls are TRBV27 and TRBJ2-7; D gene uncertain. V shed 3 bases and J shed 3 bases, with 15 bases lying between them. This CDR3 is built from 15 residues. From germline, CDR1 is MNHEY and CDR2 SMNVEV (reference sequence). The CDR3 loop reads CASSFLGRLIYEQYF. CDR3 sequence (DNA): TGTGCCAGCAGTTTTCTGGGAAGACTTATCTACGAGCAGTACTTC.

This chain links TRBV4-2 with TRBJ1-4; weak D call: TRBD1 (6 bases). The CDR3 loop spans 17 amino acids. The germline V gene has CDR1 LGHNA and CDR2 YNFKEQ. V was cut by 1 base and J by 2 bases, with 14 bases left in between. The CDR3 region has the DNA TGTGCCAGCAGCCAAGGCCAGGGGACGGGGACTAATGAAAAACTGTTTTTT. Amino acid sequence: CASSQGQGTGTNEKLFF.

The chain links TRBV10-1 to TRBJ1-2, with no clear D. Germline loops: CDR1 WNHNN, CDR2 SYGVQD (reference sequence). The ends were cut back, 0 bases at V and 2 bases at J, with 4 bases in the middle. This CDR3 spans 13 amino acids. CDR3 residues: CASSESRNYGYTF. Here the CDR3 DNA reads TGCGCCAGCAGTGAGTCGAGGAACTATGGCTACACCTTC.

The chain is built from TRBV7-9 and TRBJ1-6; TRBD1 might be the D (6 bases). This CDR3 comprises 14 residues. Per germline, CDR1 SEHNR and CDR2 FQNEAQ (reference sequence). Trimming shortened V by 4 bases and J by 7 bases, and 11 bases separated the two germline ends. CDR3 loop: CASSSTGQNSPLHF. The CDR3 DNA sequence: TGTGCCAGCAGCTCGACAGGCCAGAATTCACCCCTCCACTTT.

This clone was observed a handful of times. The genes are TRBV7-2 and TRBJ2-1; D is unresolved. This CDR3 contains 15 residues. The germline V gene has CDR1 SGHTA and CDR2 FQGNSA. Between the trimmed V and J ends, which lost 0 bases and 1 base, there was a span of 7 bases. The CDR3 sequence: CASSLASASYNEQFF. The CDR3 DNA sequence: TGTGCCAGCAGCTTAGCCTCGGCATCCTACAATGAGCAGTTCTTC.

The chain joins TRBV6-5 to TRBJ2-4; perhaps D is TRBD1 or TRBD2 (5 bases each). The germline V gene has CDR1 MNHEY and CDR2 SVGAGI. Trimming pared 6 bases from V and 9 bases from J, leaving 18 bases between. CDR3 size: 14 residues. This CDR3 reads CASRRPGTNGIQYF. Here the CDR3 DNA reads TGTGCCAGCAGGCGACCCGGGACGAATGGCATTCAGTACTTC.

The J gene is TRBJ1-6, the V gene TRBV4-1; 7 nucleotides align to TRBD1. This CDR3 spans 19 amino acids. Germline V lookup: CDR1 MGHRA, CDR2 YSYEKL. Losses at the gene ends were 0 bases for V and 1 base for J; bases not matched to a gene: 9. CDR3 amino acids: CASSQDGWRGQSYNSPLHF. CDR3 bases: TGCGCCAGCAGCCAAGATGGGTGGAGGGGGCAATCCTATAATTCACCCCTCCACTTT.

The table lists this clone with a few counts. CDR3 sequence: CASSRTSYYGYTF. CDR3 coding DNA: TGTGCCAGCAGCCGGACCTCCTACTATGGCTACACCTTC. V gene TRBV5-6 combines with J gene TRBJ1-2; D remains unclear. CDR3 length: 13 residues. CDR1 is SGHDT, CDR2 YYEEEE, per germline. Trimming left V 4 bases short and J 3 bases short, with 10 bases between.

The gene calls are TRBV6-5 and TRBJ2-1, with 8 bases identical to TRBD2. The CDR3 consists of 15 residues. The germline CDR1 and CDR2 sequences are MNHEY and SVGAGI. V was pared by 0 bases and J by 10 bases, with 8 bases of the junction left unmatched. The CDR3 loop reads CASSYSVTGGREQFF. DNA for the CDR3: TGTGCCAGCAGTTACTCGGTAACGGGCGGGAGGGAGCAGTTCTTC.

This rearrangement joins TRBV7-8 to TRBJ2-1; 7 positions match TRBD2. With V trimmed by 7 bases and J by 10 bases, 4 bases remained unmatched. The CDR3 has 11 amino acids. Germline V gene lookup returns CDR1 SGHVS and CDR2 FQNEAQ. CDR3 in amino acids: CASILAREQFF. For the CDR3, the DNA is TGTGCCAGCATACTAGCGCGCGAGCAGTTCTTC.

V gene TRBV9 combines with J gene TRBJ2-5; possibly TRBD1 or TRBD2 for D (5 bases each). Looked up from germline, CDR1 is SGDLS and CDR2 is YYNGEE. The CDR3 spans 13 residues. Trimming removed 2 bases at V and 5 bases at J, with 10 bases between. The CDR3 sequence: CASSVRGPETQYF. The DNA of the CDR3 is TGTGCCAGCAGCGTCCGGGGCCCCGAGACCCAGTACTTC.